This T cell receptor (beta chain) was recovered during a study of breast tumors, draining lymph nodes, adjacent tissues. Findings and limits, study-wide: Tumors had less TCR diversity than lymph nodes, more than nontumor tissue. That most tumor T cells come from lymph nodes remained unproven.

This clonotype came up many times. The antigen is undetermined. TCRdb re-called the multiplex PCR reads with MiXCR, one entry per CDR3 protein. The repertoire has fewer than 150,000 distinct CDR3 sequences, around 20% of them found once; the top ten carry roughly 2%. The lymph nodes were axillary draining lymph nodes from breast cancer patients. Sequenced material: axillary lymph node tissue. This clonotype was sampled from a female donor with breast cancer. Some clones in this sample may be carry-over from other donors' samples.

This CDR3 reads CASSRGRSSGNTIYF. CDR3 coding DNA: TGTGCCAGCAGTCGAGGACGGAGCTCTGGAAACACCATATATTTT. The J gene is TRBJ1-3, the V gene TRBV7-9; D unresolved. Trimming cost V 6 bases and J 0 bases, with 12 bases left between them. This CDR3 spans 15 amino acids. Germline CDR1 and CDR2: SEHNR and FQNEAQ (reference sequence).